The clone carrying this T cell receptor beta chain has only a few counts. Its target is unknown. The data belong to a study of cytomegalovirus exposure and HLA in healthy donors. Study information: Per a later analysis, the approximately 690 first-cohort and 95 to 150 validation repertoires shared one platform.

Assay used: immunoSEQ multiplex PCR; TCRdb lists only in-frame clones, some missing. The sample records 200,000 or so clones, around 84% being singletons. Study-level points and caveats: Using the classifier, cytomegalovirus status was reportedly diagnosed with high specificity and sensitivity.

V was cut by 8 bases and J by 4 bases, with 20 bases left in between. Germline V gives CDR1 SNHLY, CDR2 FYNNEI. This CDR3 is built from 15 residues. The receptor was derived from a woman aged 25 to 39 in good health and CMV-seropositive. The chain has TRBV2 and TRBJ1-2, with D unresolved. Sequenced: PBMCs. The DNA of the CDR3 is TGTGCCAGCTCCAGGTCACTAGGAGTAAGCTATGGCTACACCTTC. Residues: CASSRSLGVSYGYTF.